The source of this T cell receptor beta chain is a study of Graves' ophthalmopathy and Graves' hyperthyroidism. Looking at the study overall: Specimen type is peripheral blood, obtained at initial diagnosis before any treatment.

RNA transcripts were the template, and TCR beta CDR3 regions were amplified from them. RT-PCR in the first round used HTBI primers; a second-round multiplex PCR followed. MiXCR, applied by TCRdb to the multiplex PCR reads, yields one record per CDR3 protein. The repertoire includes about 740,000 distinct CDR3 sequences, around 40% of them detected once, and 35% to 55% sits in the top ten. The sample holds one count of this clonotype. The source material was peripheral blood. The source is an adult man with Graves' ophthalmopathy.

CDR3 sequence (DNA): TGTGCCAGCAGCTTGGGGTCGCGGCCAAACGGCAACTACGAGCAGTACTTC. Its translation: CASSLGSRPNGNYEQYF. The chain carries TRBV7-9 and TRBJ2-7; the D is unclear. The germline CDR1 and CDR2 sequences are SEHNR and FQNEAQ (reference sequence). This CDR3 contains 17 residues. With 3 bases removed from V and 3 bases from J, the gap between germline ends came to 21 bases.